This T cell receptor (beta chain) was observed in a study of blood T cell repertoires in COVID-19. CDR3 length equals 15 residues. V gave up 3 bases and J gave up 5 bases, with 14 bases separating them. Germline CDR1 is SGDLS and CDR2 is YYNGEE. Original processing notes: Reference gene primer amplification gave estimated nucleated cell counts. TCRdb keeps only in-frame clones here, not all; method: immunoSEQ multiplex PCR. V, J and clone size are those of that table, while D and trimming were read from the DNA. The table lists about 320,000 clones, roughly 85% of them singletons, with just over 7% in the top ten.

The V gene is TRBV9, the J gene TRBJ1-4; D is possibly TRBD1 (5 bases). Sequenced sample: peripheral blood. This TCR came from a human donor in a cohort sampled during active COVID-19. The CDR3 region is CASSGRGGPNEKLFF. The DNA for the CDR3 is TGTGCCAGCAGCGGACGGGGGGGACCGAATGAAAAACTGTTTTTT.